The 9 T cell receptor beta chains in this list originate from one sample, sequenced in a study of blood T cell repertoires in COVID-19. Using immunoSEQ multiplex PCR, the repertoire was profiled, and TCRdb retains in-frame clones only, with some absent. The data show 200,000 to 250,000 clones, 82% seen once. The specimen sequenced was peripheral blood. Receptor source: a woman in her thirties or forties with acute or convalescent COVID-19.

The rearrangement uses TRBV7-9 and TRBJ1-2; no reliable D call. Germline V CDR1 and CDR2: SEHNR, FQNEAQ (reference sequence). The CDR3 length is 12 residues. V dropped 3 bases and J dropped 2 bases, with 4 bases sitting between them. CDR3 in amino acids: CASSFPNYGYTF. Here the CDR3 DNA reads TGTGCCAGCAGCTTCCCAAACTATGGCTACACCTTC.

This CDR3 is CASSDGLSGANVLTF. CDR3 bases: TGTGCCAGCAGTGATGGGCTCTCTGGGGCCAACGTCCTGACTTTC. This chain uses TRBV6-1 with TRBJ2-6; D uncertain. The CDR3 is 15 residues long. Trimming pared 3 bases from V and 0 bases from J, leaving 6 bases between. Germline assignment: CDR1 MNHNS and CDR2 SASEGT.

The chain uses TRBV24-1 and TRBJ2-7; 13 nucleotides align to TRBD2. CDR3 length: 16 residues. CDR1 is KGHDR and CDR2 is SFDVKD in the germline V gene. V dropped 3 bases and J dropped 4; count of bases not matched to a gene: 5. The CDR3, as DNA: TGTGCCACCAGTGATCCCAGACTAGCGGGAGGATACGAGCAGTACTTC. This codes for CATSDPRLAGGYEQYF.

In its sample, this clone was seen a few times. This chain links TRBV27 with TRBJ2-1; possibly TRBD2 for D (6 bases). The CDR3 loop spans 15 amino acids. Deletions cut 3 bases from V and 2 bases from J, with 11 bases between. Germline lookup yields CDR1 MNHEY and CDR2 SMNVEV (reference sequence). CDR3 sequence (DNA): TGTGCCAGCAGTTTCGGGGGAGGTACCTACAATGAGCAGTTCTTC. Amino acid sequence: CASSFGGGTYNEQFF.

The rearrangement links TRBV19 to TRBJ1-1; the D is unclear. V lost 3 bases to trimming and J lost 0 bases, with 11 bases between them. Germline V CDR1 and CDR2: LNHDA, SQIVND (reference sequence). The CDR3 length is 15 residues. In nucleotides, the CDR3 is TGTGCCAGTAGTATGTGGCAGGCCCTGAACACTGAAGCTTTCTTT. This encodes CASSMWQALNTEAFF.

This clone is a singleton in its sample. The chain links TRBV4-1 to TRBJ2-7; a possible D gene is TRBD2 (5 bases). CDR3 length: 14 residues. V gave up 0 bases and J gave up 4 bases, with 10 bases separating them. Germline V lookup: CDR1 MGHRA, CDR2 YSYEKL. For the CDR3, the DNA is TGCGCCAGCAGCCAAGATTCCCGGGGTTACGAGCAGTACTTC. Amino acid sequence: CASSQDSRGYEQYF.

Of note for this clone: At the DNA level, this CDR3 is encoded by other sequences in the same sample as well. V usage is TRBV2 and J usage is TRBJ2-1, with TRBD1 as a possible D gene (5 bases). CDR1 SNHLY and CDR2 FYNNEI come from the germline V gene. Trimming shortened V by 4 bases and J by 4 bases, and 8 bases separated the two germline ends. The CDR3 contains 13 residues. CDR3 loop: CASSAGNYNEQFF. CDR3 DNA sequence: TGTGCCAGCAGTGCAGGGAATTACAATGAGCAGTTCTTC.

V and J are TRBV27 and TRBJ2-1; 10 nucleotides align to TRBD1. This CDR3 spans 14 amino acids. CDR1 MNHEY and CDR2 SMNVEV come from the germline V gene (reference sequence). Losses at the gene ends were 8 bases for V and 5 bases for J; bases not matched to a gene: 6. Here the CDR3 reads CASGPGQGNNEQFF. The CDR3 DNA is TGTGCCAGCGGCCCGGGACAGGGGAACAATGAGCAGTTCTTC.

The chain is built from TRBV11-2 and TRBJ1-2; 8 positions agree with TRBD1. This CDR3 has 16 residues. Germline V lookup: CDR1 SGHAT, CDR2 FQNNGV. V shed 5 bases and J 2 bases; nucleotides not matched to a gene: 10. CDR3 DNA sequence: TGTGCCAGCAGCGCAACCTTGAGGGACAGGAACTATGGCTACACCTTC. It specifies CASSATLRDRNYGYTF.